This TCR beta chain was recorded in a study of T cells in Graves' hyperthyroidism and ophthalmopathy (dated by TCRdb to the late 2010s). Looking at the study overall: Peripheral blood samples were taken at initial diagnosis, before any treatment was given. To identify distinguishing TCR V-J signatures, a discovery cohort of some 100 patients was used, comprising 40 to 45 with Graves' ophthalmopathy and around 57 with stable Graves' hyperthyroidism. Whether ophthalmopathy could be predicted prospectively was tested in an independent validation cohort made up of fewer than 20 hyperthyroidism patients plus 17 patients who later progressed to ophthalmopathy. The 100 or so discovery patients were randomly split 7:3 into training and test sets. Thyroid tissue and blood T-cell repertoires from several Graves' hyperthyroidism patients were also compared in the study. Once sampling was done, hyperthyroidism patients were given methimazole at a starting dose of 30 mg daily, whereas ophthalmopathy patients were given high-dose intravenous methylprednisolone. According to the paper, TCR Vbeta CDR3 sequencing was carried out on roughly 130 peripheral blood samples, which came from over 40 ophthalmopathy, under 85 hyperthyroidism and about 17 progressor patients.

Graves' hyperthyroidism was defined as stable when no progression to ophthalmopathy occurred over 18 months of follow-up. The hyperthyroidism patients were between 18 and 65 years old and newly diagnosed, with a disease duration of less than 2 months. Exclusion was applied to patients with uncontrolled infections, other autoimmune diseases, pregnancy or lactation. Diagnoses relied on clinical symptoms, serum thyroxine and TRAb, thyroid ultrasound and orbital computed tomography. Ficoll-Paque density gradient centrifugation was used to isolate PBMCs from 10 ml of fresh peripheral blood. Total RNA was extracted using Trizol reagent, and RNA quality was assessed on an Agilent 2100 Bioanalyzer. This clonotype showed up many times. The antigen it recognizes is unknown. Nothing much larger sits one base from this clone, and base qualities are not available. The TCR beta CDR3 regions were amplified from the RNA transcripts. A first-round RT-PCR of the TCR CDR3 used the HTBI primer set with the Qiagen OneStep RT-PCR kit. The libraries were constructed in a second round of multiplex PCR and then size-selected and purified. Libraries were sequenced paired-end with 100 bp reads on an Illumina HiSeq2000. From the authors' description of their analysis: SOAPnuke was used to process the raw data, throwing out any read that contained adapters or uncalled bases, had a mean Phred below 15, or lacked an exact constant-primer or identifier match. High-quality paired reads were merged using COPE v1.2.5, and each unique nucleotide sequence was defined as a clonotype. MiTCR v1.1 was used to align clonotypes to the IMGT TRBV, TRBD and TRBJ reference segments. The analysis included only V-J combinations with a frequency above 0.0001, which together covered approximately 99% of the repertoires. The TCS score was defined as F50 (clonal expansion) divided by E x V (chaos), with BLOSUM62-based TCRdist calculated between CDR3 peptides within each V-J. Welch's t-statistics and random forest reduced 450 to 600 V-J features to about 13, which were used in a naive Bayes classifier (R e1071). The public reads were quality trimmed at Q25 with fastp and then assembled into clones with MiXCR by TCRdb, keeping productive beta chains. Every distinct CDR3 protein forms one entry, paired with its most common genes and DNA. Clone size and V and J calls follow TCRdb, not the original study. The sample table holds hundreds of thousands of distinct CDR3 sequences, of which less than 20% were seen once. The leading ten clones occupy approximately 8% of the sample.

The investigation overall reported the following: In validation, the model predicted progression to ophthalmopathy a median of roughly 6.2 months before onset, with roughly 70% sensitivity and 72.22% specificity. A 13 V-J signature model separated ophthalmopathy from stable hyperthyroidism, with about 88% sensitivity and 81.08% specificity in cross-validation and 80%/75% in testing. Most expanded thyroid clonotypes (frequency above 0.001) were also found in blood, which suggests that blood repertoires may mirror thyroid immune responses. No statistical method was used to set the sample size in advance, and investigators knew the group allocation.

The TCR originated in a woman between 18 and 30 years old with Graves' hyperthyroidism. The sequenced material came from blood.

The CDR3 is CSVEIDRGRYGYTF. The DNA reads TGCAGCGTTGAAATCGACAGGGGACGTTATGGCTACACCTTC. This chain joins TRBV29-1 to TRBJ1-2; TRBD1 agrees with 8 junctional bases. The junction shows trimming of 2 bases on V and 5 bases on J, and the gene matches do not reach 7 bases of it. From the cysteine up to the phenylalanine, the CDR3 has a length of 14 residues. The retained sequence is limited to the CDR3, 42 bases, with the frame set at the first base. The germline V gene yields SQVTM for CDR1 and ANQGSEA for CDR2.